One sample yielded the 27 T cell receptor beta chains listed below, sequenced in a study of T cells in Graves' hyperthyroidism and ophthalmopathy. Amplified TCR beta CDR3 regions came from RNA transcripts. Researchers ran a first-round RT-PCR on the TCR CDR3 using the HTBI primer set. MiXCR, applied by TCRdb to the multiplex PCR reads, yields one record per CDR3 protein. Found here are 300,000 to 400,000 distinct CDR3 sequences, about 15% of them singletons; the top ten hold about 26%. The specimen sequenced was blood. The receptors stem from a woman between 25 and 40 years old with Graves' hyperthyroidism.

This clonotype was recorded many times. The chain is built from TRBV11-2 and TRBJ1-1; D might be TRBD1 (5 bases). The V gene lost 10 bases and the J gene lost 0 bases, with 9 bases spanning the gap. The CDR3 is 12 amino acids. Germline CDR1 is SGHAT and CDR2 is FQNNGV. DNA for the CDR3: TGTGCCACGGGACTCCTGAACACTGAAGCTTTCTTT. It encodes CATGLLNTEAFF. Full variable domain (remainder filled in from reference TRBV11-2 and TRBJ1-1): EAGVAQSPRYKIIEKRQSVAFWCNPISGHATLYWYQQILGQGPKLLIQFQNNGVVDDSQLPKDRFSAERLKGVDSTLKIQPAKLEDSAVYLCATGLLNTEAFFGQGTRLTVV.

This clonotype was seen ten or more times. The gene calls are TRBV2 and TRBJ2-5; D ambiguous. The CDR3 extends over 11 amino acids. Germline V gene data show CDR1 as SNHLY and CDR2 as FYNNEI. Trimming removed 5 bases from V and 5 bases from J, with 6 bases in between. The CDR3 spells CASSIRETQYF. CDR3 in DNA: TGTGCCAGCAGTATAAGGGAGACCCAGTACTTC.

The CDR3 coding sequence is TGTGCCAGTAGTATAGATGTGGGACAGCTCTACAATGAGCAGTTCTTC. It codes for CASSIDVGQLYNEQFF. This chain links TRBV19 with TRBJ2-1; TRBD1 aligns across 7 bases. The CDR3 consists of 16 residues. J lost 3 bases, V lost 0 bases, and 5 bases had no gene match. Germline-derived CDR1 and CDR2 are LNHDA and SQIVND (reference sequence). Full variable domain (rest looked up from reference TRBV19 and TRBJ2-1): DGGITQSPKYLFRKEGQNVTLSCEQNLNHDAMYWYRQDPGQGLRLIYYSQIVNDFQKGDIAEGYSVSREKKESFPLTVTSAQKNPTAFYLCASSIDVGQLYNEQFFGPGTRLTVL.

This clonotype was counted ten times or more. This sequence joins TRBV30 and TRBJ2-3; D is unresolved. V was shortened by 1 base and J by 5 bases, with 4 bases between the two germline ends. The length of the CDR3 is 11 residues. Germline lookup yields CDR1 GTSNPN and CDR2 SVGIG (reference sequence). The CDR3 bases are TGTGCCTGGAGTGGTAGAGATACGCAGTATTTT. Its translation: CAWSGRDTQYF.

In this sample, this clonotype turned up many times. The chain combines TRBV6-1 with TRBJ2-5; 12 positions agree with TRBD1. The CDR3 contains 14 residues. V was pared by 7 bases and J by 13 bases, with 13 bases of the junction left unmatched. Germline V gene lookup returns CDR1 MNHNS and CDR2 SASEGT. In nucleotides, the CDR3 is TGTGCCAGCAACTCCGGGACAGGGGGCGGGAAAATGTACTTC. Amino acids: CASNSGTGGGKMYF.

This clonotype was picked up a small number of times. Since a much larger clone is just one base distant, this may be a read error. Since no conserved phenylalanine or tryptophan closes the CDR3, a read error is the likely cause. V is TRBV28 and J is TRBJ2-5; TRBD2 is a possible D gene (7 bases). Trimming cost V 7 bases and J 3 bases, with 12 bases left between them. This CDR3 has 13 residues. The V gene's germline CDR1 is MDHEN and CDR2 SYDVKM. The CDR3 sequence is CASTGGAEETQYS. The CDR3 nucleotides read TGTGCCAGCACTGGGGGGGCAGAAGAGACCCAGTACTCC.

The sample holds many counts of this clonotype. The chain has TRBV6-1 and TRBJ2-2; 10 positions agree with TRBD1. The germline V gene encodes CDR1 MNHNS and CDR2 SASEGT. This CDR3 has 15 amino acids. With V trimmed by 8 bases and J by 3 bases, 6 bases remained unmatched. The CDR3 loop is CASVRGQGDTGELFF. CDR3 nucleotide sequence: TGTGCCAGCGTGAGAGGACAGGGGGACACCGGGGAGCTGTTTTTT.

The chain is built from TRBV14 and TRBJ2-1; 7 nucleotides match TRBD1. Germline CDR1 is SGHDN and CDR2 is FVKESK. V was pared by 2 bases and J by 2 bases, with 9 bases of the junction left unmatched. This CDR3 is 17 amino acids long. CDR3 DNA sequence: TGTGCCAGCAGCCAACGTTCGGGACAGCTACCCTACAATGAGCAGTTCTTC. It yields the protein CASSQRSGQLPYNEQFF.

V usage is TRBV14 and J usage is TRBJ1-3; 9 bases agree with TRBD1. CDR3 length: 17 residues. Losses at the gene ends were 0 bases for V and 5 bases for J; bases not matched to a gene: 8. Germline V gene lookup returns CDR1 SGHDN and CDR2 FVKESK. This CDR3 is CASSQDQGQGRRNTIYF. The CDR3 DNA reads TGTGCCAGCAGCCAAGATCAGGGACAGGGCCGGAGAAACACCATATATTTT.

Ten or more counts support this clonotype. V is TRBV2 and J is TRBJ2-7, with 7 bases aligning to TRBD1. The CDR3 runs 14 residues. CDR1 and CDR2 (germline): SNHLY, FYNNEI. V trimming: 3 bases; J trimming: 5 bases; junction bases outside the gene matches: 7. The CDR3 protein is CASSETTGFDEQYF. The CDR3, as DNA: TGTGCCAGCAGTGAGACGACAGGGTTCGACGAGCAGTACTTC. Based on the CDR3 plus reference TRBV2 and TRBJ2-7, the full variable domain is EPEVTQTPSHQVTQMGQEVILRCVPISNHLYFYWYRQILGQKVEFLVSFYNNEISEKSEIFDDQFSVERPDGSNFTLKIRSTKLEDSAMYFCASSETTGFDEQYFGPGTRLTVT.

The chain carries TRBV11-2 and TRBJ1-2; D is unclear. The germline CDR1 and CDR2 sequences are SGHAT and FQNNGV. The CDR3 is 15 amino acids. V shed 0 bases and J shed 3 bases, with 11 bases lying between them. The CDR3 here is CASSLEGRYHYGYTF. CDR3 bases: TGTGCCAGCAGCTTAGAGGGGAGATACCACTATGGCTACACCTTC.

The gene calls are TRBV12-3 or TRBV12-4 and TRBJ1-3; no definite D call. Trimming stripped 7 bases from V and 0 bases from J, with 13 bases between. There are 15 residues in the CDR3. The CDR3 loop reads CASTLTAGSGNTIYF. The CDR3 DNA sequence: TGTGCCAGCACCCTAACCGCGGGCTCTGGAAACACCATATATTTT.

Note on this clonotype: This clone may be a read error of a much larger clone one base away. The rearrangement joins TRBV6-1 to TRBJ1-1; D call uncertain. CDR3 size: 13 residues. In germline, CDR1 is MNHNS, CDR2 SASEGT. The CDR3 reads CASAQALNAEAFF. CDR3 sequence (DNA): TGTGCCAGCGCCCAGGCTCTGAACGCTGAAGCTTTCTTT.

The V and J genes are TRBV28 and TRBJ2-2; possible D gene TRBD2, 6 bases. The CDR3 length is 12 residues. The germline gives CDR1 MDHEN, CDR2 SYDVKM. V was pared by 5 bases and J by 7 bases, with 8 bases between. The CDR3 spells CASSLAIGELFF. CDR3 sequence (DNA): TGTGCCAGCAGTCTAGCGATCGGGGAGCTGTTTTTT.

There are many counts of this clonotype. V gene TRBV11-3 combines with J gene TRBJ2-7; TRBD2 aligns across 10 bases. Germline V gives CDR1 SGHNT, CDR2 YENEEA. With V trimmed by 2 bases and J by 3 bases, 10 bases remained unmatched. CDR3 size: 17 residues. The CDR3 sequence is CASSLLGLAGVLYEQYF. CDR3 nucleotides: TGTGCCAGCAGCTTATTGGGTCTAGCGGGAGTCCTCTACGAGCAGTACTTC. Full variable domain (outside the CDR3, taken from reference TRBV11-3 and TRBJ2-7): EAGVVQSPRYKIIEKKQPVAFWCNPISGHNTLYWYLQNLGQGPELLIRYENEEAVDDSQLPKDRFSAERLKGVDSTLKIQPAELGDSAVYLCASSLLGLAGVLYEQYFGPGTRLTVT.

This clonotype occurred many times. The chain recombines TRBV28 with TRBJ1-1; D not certain. Trimming removed 5 bases from V and 5 bases from J, with 15 bases in between. The CDR3 is 14 amino acids. Germline CDR1 reads MDHEN; CDR2 reads SYDVKM. This CDR3 is CASSAGSRKTEAFF. The CDR3 region has the DNA TGTGCCAGCAGTGCTGGGTCTCGAAAAACTGAAGCTTTCTTT.

This chain joins TRBV18 and TRBJ1-1; D uncertain. V shed 5 bases and J shed 4 bases, with 17 bases lying between them. This CDR3 is built from 15 residues. Germline-derived CDR1 and CDR2 are KGHSH and LQKENI. Written as DNA, the CDR3 is TGTGCCAGCTCAGACCTAAGCTTGAGGAGCACTGAAGCTTTCTTT. This gives the protein CASSDLSLRSTEAFF.

This clonotype was found many times. The gene calls are TRBV28 and TRBJ2-3, with TRBD2 matching over 9 bases. V was clipped by 5 bases and J by 6 bases; unmatched bases: 15. The germline V gene has CDR1 MDHEN and CDR2 SYDVKM. This CDR3 spans 17 amino acids. CDR3 nucleotide sequence: TGTGCCAGCAGTCCCCCTTGGCGCGGGAGGGGGACGGATACGCAGTATTTT. This codes for CASSPPWRGRGTDTQYF.

In this sample, this clonotype turned up a few times. The chain joins TRBV12-3 or TRBV12-4 to TRBJ2-7; TRBD1 aligns across 12 bases. This CDR3 contains 14 residues. The junction had 4 bases not matched to a gene; V was cut back by 4 bases and J by 6 bases. Here the CDR3 reads CASSWDRGRGEQYF. CDR3 bases: TGTGCCAGCAGTTGGGACAGGGGGCGAGGCGAGCAGTACTTC.

This clonotype was recorded at least ten times. This chain links TRBV20-1 with TRBJ2-1, with D perhaps matching TRBD2 (5 bases). The CDR3 loop spans 13 amino acids. The V end lost 6 bases, the J end lost 6 bases, and 15 bases lay between the germline ends. CDR1 and CDR2 (germline): DFQATT, SNEGSKA (reference sequence). The chain's CDR3 is CSAPDSPANEQFF. CDR3 bases: TGCAGTGCCCCGGACTCCCCGGCCAATGAGCAGTTCTTC.

The rearrangement links TRBV3-1 to TRBJ2-2, with TRBD1 as a possible D gene (6 bases). The ends were cut back, 4 bases at V and 6 bases at J, with 18 bases in the middle. Per the germline V gene, CDR1 is LGHDT and CDR2 is YNNKEL (reference sequence). This CDR3 region has 16 residues. In DNA, the CDR3 is TGTGCCAGCAGCCGCCCTGGGGGCCTGGGGCCCGGGGAGCTGTTTTTT. It specifies CASSRPGGLGPGELFF.

This clonotype came up many times. The rearrangement links TRBV12-3 or TRBV12-4 to TRBJ2-7; D not certain. The CDR3 totals 13 residues. Trimming cost V 8 bases and J 1 base, with 12 bases left between them. CDR3 loop: CASGFSGSYEQYF. As DNA, the CDR3 is TGTGCCAGCGGATTTAGTGGGTCCTACGAGCAGTACTTC.

This clonotype was seen at least ten times. V is TRBV29-1 and J is TRBJ2-5, with D unresolved. Germline CDR1 and CDR2: SQVTM and ANQGSEA. Trimming cost V 3 bases and J 3 bases, with 14 bases left between them. This CDR3 spans 14 amino acids. CDR3 protein: CSVEARLVEETQYF. As DNA, the CDR3 is TGCAGCGTTGAGGCCCGGCTAGTGGAAGAGACCCAGTACTTC.

Only a few counts were recorded for this clonotype. CDR3 sequence: CATKRWTGELFF. CDR3 bases: TGTGCCACCAAGCGCTGGACCGGGGAGCTGTTTTTT. This rearrangement joins TRBV5-4 to TRBJ2-2; D gene uncertain. The V and J ends lost 9 bases and 5 bases respectively, with 11 bases between them. The germline gives CDR1 SGHNT, CDR2 YYREEE (reference sequence). The CDR3 spans 12 residues. Supplemented by reference TRBV5-4 and TRBJ2-2, the full variable domain reads ETGVTQSPTHLIKTRGQQVTLRCSSQSGHNTVSWYQQALGQGPQFIFQYYREEENGRGNFPPRFSGLQFPNYSSELNVNALELDDSALYLCATKRWTGELFFGEGSRLTVL.

This clonotype has at least ten counts. The J gene is TRBJ2-5, the V gene TRBV29-1, with D perhaps matching TRBD2 (6 bases). Deletions cut 5 bases from V and 7 bases from J, with 17 bases between. Germline CDR1 is SQVTM and CDR2 is ANQGSEA. This CDR3 has 13 residues. The CDR3 is CSVRDQTRGTQYF. The CDR3 DNA is TGCAGCGTTCGGGACCAAACGCGGGGGACCCAGTACTTC.

This clonotype was recorded at least ten times. The chain is built from TRBV28 and TRBJ2-2, with TRBD2 matching 10 bases. The germline CDR1 and CDR2 sequences are MDHEN and SYDVKM. The CDR3 sequence is 15 residues long. Germline trimming cut 5 bases from V and 7 bases from J; bases unmatched to any gene: 7. The CDR3 coding sequence is TGTGCCAGCAGTCGAGCGGGAGGGCCCATCGGGGAGCTGTTTTTT. Encoded protein: CASSRAGGPIGELFF.

This clonotype was observed a handful of times. The genes are TRBV16 and TRBJ1-2, with TRBD1 matching 7 bases. The germline CDR1 and CDR2 sequences are KGHSY and FQNENV. With 2 bases clipped from V and 2 bases from J, the junction kept 5 bases outside the gene matches. The CDR3 is made up of 15 amino acids. The CDR3 sequence is CASSQRQGPNYGYTF. In nucleotides, the CDR3 is TGTGCCAGCAGCCAACGACAGGGACCGAACTATGGCTACACCTTC.